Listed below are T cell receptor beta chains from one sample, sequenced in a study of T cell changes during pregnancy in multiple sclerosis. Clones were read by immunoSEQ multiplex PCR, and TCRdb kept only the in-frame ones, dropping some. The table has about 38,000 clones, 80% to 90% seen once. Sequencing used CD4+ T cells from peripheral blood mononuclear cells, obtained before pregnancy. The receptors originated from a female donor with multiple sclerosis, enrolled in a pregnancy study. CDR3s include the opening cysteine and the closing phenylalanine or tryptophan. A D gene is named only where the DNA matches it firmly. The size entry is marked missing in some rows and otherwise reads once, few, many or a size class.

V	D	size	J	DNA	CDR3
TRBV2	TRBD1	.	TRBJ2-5	TGTGCCAGCAGTCCAGAGACAGGGGGGACCCAGTACTTC	CASSPETGGTQYF
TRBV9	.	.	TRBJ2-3	TGTGCCAGCAGCGTGGGGCAGGGTTACACAGATACGCAGTATTTT	CASSVGQGYTDTQYF
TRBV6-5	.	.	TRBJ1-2	TGTGCCAGCAGTCGGAGGGGTAGCTACACCTTC	CASSRRGSYTF
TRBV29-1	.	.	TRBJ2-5	TGCAGCGTTGAAGCTTCCACAGGGAGGGGAGAGACCCAGTACTTC	CSVEASTGRGETQYF
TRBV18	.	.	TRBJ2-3	TGTGCCAGCTCACCATCCCAGAGGAGGGTGCCCACAGATACGCAGTATTTT	CASSPSQRRVPTDTQYF
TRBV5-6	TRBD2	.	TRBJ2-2	TGTGCCAGCAGCCCGGTTATAGGGAGCGGGGCTACTACCGGGGAGCTGTTTTTT	CASSPVIGSGATTGELFF
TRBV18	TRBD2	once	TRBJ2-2	TGTGCCAGCTCATTTAGCGGGGCGAACACCGGGGAGCTGTTTTTT	CASSFSGANTGELFF
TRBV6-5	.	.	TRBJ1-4	TGTGCCAGCACCCCCGGTCAGGAGGGAAATGAAAAACTGTTTTTT	CASTPGQEGNEKLFF
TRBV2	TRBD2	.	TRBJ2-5	TGTGCCAGCAGTGAGTTGAGAACTAGCGGAGCGTCCCAGTACTTC	CASSELRTSGASQYF
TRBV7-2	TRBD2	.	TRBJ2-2	TGTGCCAGCAGCCGGACCTTAGCGGGGGGGAACACCGGGGAGCTGTTTTTT	CASSRTLAGGNTGELFF
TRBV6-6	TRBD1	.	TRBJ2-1	TGTGCCAGCAGTTACCACGGGGACAGGGACAATGAGCAGTTCTTC	CASSYHGDRDNEQFF
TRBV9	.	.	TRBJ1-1	TGTGCCAGCAGCGTAGGTCAGGACTTGATGAACACTGAAGCTTTCTTT	CASSVGQDLMNTEAFF
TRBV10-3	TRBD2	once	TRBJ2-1	TGTGCCATCAGAGCGGGGGTTGTTAACAATGAGCAGTTCTTC	CAIRAGVVNNEQFF
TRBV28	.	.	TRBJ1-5	TGTGCCAGCAGTTTAGTCGGGGATCGACAGCCCCAGCATTTT	CASSLVGDRQPQHF
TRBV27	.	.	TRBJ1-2	TGTGCCAGCAGTTCCTCCTCGGGGTATGGCTACACCTTC	CASSSSSGYGYTF
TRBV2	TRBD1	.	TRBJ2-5	TGTGCCAGCAGGCACCGGGACAGAAAAGAGACCCAGTACTTC	CASRHRDRKETQYF
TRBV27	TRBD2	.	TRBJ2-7	TGTGCCAGCAGTTTTTGGGGGGGCTCCTACGAGCAGTACTTC	CASSFWGGSYEQYF